This entry is about one TCR beta chain. Its antigen has not been determined. Per-base quality was not reported, and no clone a single base away is much larger than it. These data originate in a study of T cell responses to AZD1222 COVID-19 vaccine (TCRdb year 2021). Background on the whole study: AZD1222 recipients whose second dose came at about 4 weeks and those whose second dose came at about 12 weeks were combined into one group, since spike-specific TCR depth and breadth did not differ between the two schedules. TCR sequencing covered over 230 trial participants: 207 given two doses of AZD1222 and about 26 given two doses of MenACWY control vaccine. Trial participants were enrolled by age into subgroups of 18-55, 56-69 and 70-plus years, and around 150, 28 and 57 TCR-sequenced participants, respectively, were included in these subgroups.

In the paper's terms, the time point label means: baseline before first vaccination. Vaccinee samples came from UK trials COV001 and COV002, including a single-blind randomized controlled phase 2/3 trial of AZD1222 (ChAdOx1 nCoV-19) in healthy adults. Trial participant PBMC samples were collected at day 0 and day 28 after the second dose for TCRbeta chain sequencing. Beyond this particular receptor, the publication reports: After two AZD1222 doses, both the breadth and the depth of spike-specific TCRs were significantly higher than at day 0 and than in MenACWY recipients. Reportedly, close to half of the unique spike-specific TCRs recognized epitopes lying outside the regions that are mutated in the B.1.351 and B.1.1.7 variants. Conclusions about previously exposed vaccinees are limited, since just five or six AZD1222 recipients were seropositive for SARS-CoV-2 at baseline. The 56-69-year group was small, and its depth increase did not reach significance, likely because of low power. Because no samples from the day 14 peak response were available, repertoires could be characterized only after the peak T cell response. CD4 TCRs associated with the vaccine covered the entire spike protein, and the dominant responses were in regions 160-218 and 743-854. Most participants were white British and females outnumbered males, and the authors suggested that clonal diversity may have been underestimated.

From the cysteine through the phenylalanine, the CDR3 covers 15 amino acids. The sequence is cut down to CDR3 DNA, 45 bases in frame from base 1. The V end loses 5 bases and the J end loses 0 bases, and a stretch of 10 bases separates them. CDR1 and CDR2 (SNHLY, FYNNEI) derive from the germline V gene. The CDR3 regions of human TCRbeta chains were analyzed by immunosequencing. Per the authors' processing: TCRs in the repertoires were matched against a reference library of SARS-CoV-2-specific TCRs that had been generated with the MIRA antigen-specificity platform. Breadth was defined as the fraction of unique TCRs that were SARS-CoV-2-associated. Depth was defined as the fraction of total T cells that were SARS-CoV-2-associated. Each spike-specific TCR was assigned to its reactive spike region and to a CD4 or CD8 class using the MIRA data. Log10-transformed breadth and depth values were compared by one-way ANOVA with Sidak's multiple comparisons tests. The table was pulled from immuneACCESS by TCRdb, which kept in-frame rearrangements only. Such tables lose some clones; where checked, under half of the loss comes from unresolved V genes, and the rest has no known cause. The V and J calls and clone size are taken from that table; D and trimming were inferred from the DNA. The sample table records 110,000 to 150,000 clones; approximately 86% of these occur just once. The top ten clonotypes cover approximately 3.4% of the sample.

The source material was peripheral blood, sampled on day 0 of AZD1222 vaccination. The chain uses TRBV2 and TRBJ2-2; the D gene is not confidently resolved. This TCR came from an adult in good health. The sequenced DNA is TGTGCCAGCAGTAGGACGTTTGCGAACACCGGGGAGCTGTTTTTT. It codes for CASSRTFANTGELFF.